This TCR beta chain originates from a study of blood T cell repertoires in COVID-19. Overall study context: There were acute and convalescent COVID-19 samples, and they came from the United States, Italy and Spain.

Original analysis: Researchers report that nucleated cell counts were estimated from reference gene primer amplification. TCRdb's table, derived via immunoSEQ multiplex PCR, lists solely in-frame clones and lacks some. For V, J and clone size, that table is used; D and trimming come from the DNA. Here the sample spans over 150,000 clones, just under 90% being singletons. Trimming cost V 3 bases and J 0 bases; bases outside gene matches: 13. The CDR3 loop spans 19 amino acids. CDR1 and CDR2 (germline): MDHEN, SYDVKM. The clonotype was recovered from a woman in her seventies with COVID-19, enrolled during active disease. V usage is TRBV28 and J usage is TRBJ1-2, with 10 positions matching TRBD1. Sequencing used peripheral blood. CDR3 sequence: CASSFGGTGARPTNYGYTF. DNA for the CDR3: TGTGCCAGCAGTTTTGGCGGGACAGGGGCACGACCCACTAACTATGGCTACACCTTC.